The text below deals with one TCR beta chain. This clonotype appeared a few times. It lacks a known antigen. No base qualities exist here, and no much larger clone lies one base off it. The germline V gene (reference sequence) specifies MNHEY as CDR1 and SMNVEV as CDR2. Trimming at the junction amounts to 1 base on V and 0 bases on J, and the germline ends lie 14 bases apart. The CDR3, from cysteine to phenylalanine, totals 17 residues. Left in the record is the CDR3 DNA by itself, 51 bases read in frame from the first base. This sample is part of a study of post-analysis software for immune sequencing data (dated by TCRdb to between 2015 and 2017). For context, the study as a whole: Relapsing-remitting, secondary progressive and progressive-relapsing multiple sclerosis were recorded as disease courses, and subtype annotation was lacking for some patients. A subset of samples was prepared in parallel using single-end sample barcoding, then pooled and co-amplified after Illumina adapter ligation. The patient repertoires were set against around eleven previously published healthy control repertoires from donors whose ages ranged from roughly 6 to 25 years.

In light of the paper, this sample's time point label describes: second blood draw from one MS patient after hematopoietic stem cell transplantation. To demonstrate the VDJtools post-analysis software, TCR beta repertoires were profiled from the peripheral blood of more than ten young patients with multiple sclerosis. The multiple sclerosis patients were children and adolescents ranging in age from roughly 6 to 15 years. Study-wide findings and limitations: A handful of TRBV segments, including TRBV5-6, TRBV5-1 and TRBV20-1, were significantly more frequent in patients than controls. Compared with controls, multiple sclerosis patients had significantly lower normalized Chao1 diversity, a finding suggesting substantial peripheral T-cell clonal expansion. The multiple sclerosis patient group was slightly younger than the control group. Direct clustering with F measure revealed strong co-clustering of samples prepared in the same batch, which led to a batch-effect correction.

Libraries were made using PCR. Sequencing was performed on an Illumina HiSeq 2500. To reduce PCR and sequencing biases, unique molecular identifiers were built into the TCR beta cDNA libraries. About 0.5 million cDNA molecules were obtained for every 1 to 10 million input T cells, so each molecule roughly corresponded to one T cell. The patient libraries were prepared and sequenced using the same protocol as the earlier healthy control dataset. Within a given batch, samples were prepared together, multiplexed and sequenced on the same HiSeq lane. Turning to the authors' computational methods: Raw barcoded reads were processed with MIGEC, and single-read molecular identifier groups were discarded before consensus assembly and CDR3 extraction. Clonotype tables were post-analysed with VDJtools, and diversity was normalized by down-sampling all datasets to the smallest sample size. Repertoire overlap clustering matched CDR3 amino acid but not nucleotide sequences to correct batch-related cross-sample contamination. In TCRdb, the public reads were trimmed at Q25 with fastp and aligned with MiXCR, with productive beta chains retained. Rows are combined by CDR3 protein, so each entry shows the most common genes and DNA. In this record, the V and J calls reflect TCRdb's handling and not the investigators' own analysis. The sample contains roughly 150,000 distinct CDR3 sequences, 36% of them found a single time. Together, the top ten hold over 25% of the sample.

The rearrangement joined TRBV27 to TRBJ2-3, and the D gene may be TRBD2, 7 bases matching. The material sequenced was blood, taken after autologous hematopoietic stem cell transplantation. The sequence was obtained from a girl aged 5 to 17 with multiple sclerosis. Donor details come from another sample of the same person, matched by shared clones. This receptor carries the CDR3 CASSLWGGHPSTDTQYF. The DNA is as follows: TGTGCCAGCAGTTTATGGGGGGGACACCCTAGCACAGATACGCAGTATTTT.